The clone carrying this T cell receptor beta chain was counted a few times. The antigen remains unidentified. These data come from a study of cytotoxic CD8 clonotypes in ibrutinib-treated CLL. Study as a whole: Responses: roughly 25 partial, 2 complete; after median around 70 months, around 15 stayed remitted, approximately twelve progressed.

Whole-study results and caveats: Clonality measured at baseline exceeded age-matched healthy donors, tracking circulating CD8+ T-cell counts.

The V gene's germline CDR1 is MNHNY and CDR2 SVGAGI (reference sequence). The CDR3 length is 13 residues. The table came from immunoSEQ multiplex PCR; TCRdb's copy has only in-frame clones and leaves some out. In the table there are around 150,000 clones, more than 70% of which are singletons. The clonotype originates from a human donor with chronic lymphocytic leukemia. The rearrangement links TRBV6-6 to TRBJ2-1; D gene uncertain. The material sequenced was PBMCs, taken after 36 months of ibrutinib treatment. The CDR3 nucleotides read TGTCAATCCAGAACTCCCCAAAACAATGAGCAGTTCTTC. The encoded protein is CQSRTPQNNEQFF.